This T cell receptor (beta chain) was documented in a study of cytomegalovirus exposure and HLA in healthy donors. Whole-study results and caveats: Per a prior analysis, the majority of TCR beta V segments were productive roughly 87% or roughly 30% of the time.

Use of 60 Vbeta and 13 Jbeta primers characterized the PCR. The protocol was immunoSEQ multiplex PCR, while the TCRdb copy is restricted to in-frame clones and leaves out a portion. The sample lists about 150,000 clones, about 72% occurring once. Germline lookup yields CDR1 MGHRA and CDR2 YSYEKL. CDR3 length: 17 amino acids. V gave up 5 bases and J gave up 0 bases, with 19 bases separating them. About this clone: No antigen is known for it.

This receptor was taken from a middle-aged man in good health and CMV-seronegative. The sequenced material came from PBMCs. V and J are TRBV4-1 and TRBJ1-1, with a possible D match to TRBD1 (5 bases). CDR3 DNA sequence: TGCGCCAGCAGCACGAGTTTAGCCGGGGGAATGAACACTGAAGCTTTCTTT. Protein product: CASSTSLAGGMNTEAFF.